This T cell receptor beta chain was captured in a study of T cells in Graves' hyperthyroidism and ophthalmopathy. The TCR beta CDR3 regions underwent amplification using RNA transcripts as the source. The HTBI primer set drove a first-round RT-PCR of the TCR CDR3. TCRdb ran MiXCR on the multiplex PCR reads and lists one entry per CDR3 protein. The sample includes about 360,000 distinct CDR3 sequences, less than 15% seen only once; the top ten take 9.2%. This clonotype has a count of ten or more. The V end was cut by 3 bases, the J end by 2 bases, with 15 bases between. The germline gives CDR1 SGHTS, CDR2 YDEGEE. The CDR3 length is 15 residues.

The source is a woman younger than 35 with Graves' hyperthyroidism. Sequencing was performed on blood. V is TRBV5-8 and J is TRBJ2-7, with a tentative D call TRBD2 (5 bases). This CDR3 reads CASSWQLPGAYEQYF. As DNA, the CDR3 is TGTGCCAGCAGCTGGCAACTTCCCGGGGCCTACGAGCAGTACTTC.